What follows describes a single T cell receptor beta chain. Here immunoSEQ multiplex PCR was the method, and the copy in TCRdb shows in-frame clones only, minus some. This table has about 240,000 clones, approximately 90% appearing once. The CDR3 loop spans 12 amino acids. V gave up 7 bases and J gave up 8 bases; unmatched junction bases: 6. Germline CDR1 and CDR2: SNHLY and FYNNEI. The data stem from a study of blood T cell repertoires in COVID-19. This receptor was identified in a woman aged 25 to 45 with acute COVID-19. The chain links TRBV2 to TRBJ1-1; 8 bases agree with TRBD1. Sequencing used PBMCs or T cells enriched from blood (not recorded which). The CDR3 is CASTGQGEEAFF. Here the CDR3 DNA reads TGTGCCAGCACTGGACAGGGAGAGGAAGCTTTCTTT.